These 21 T cell receptor beta chains share one sample of origin, sequenced in a study of a mutant IDH1 vaccine in newly diagnosed glioma (dated by TCRdb to the early 2020s). Library preparation used the immunoSEQ multiplex PCR assay. As stored in TCRdb, this immuneACCESS dataset retains in-frame rearrangements with V and J assigned. A fraction of the clones does not appear; measured against another copy, unresolved V genes explain less than half of the discrepancy, and the remainder lacks a known reason. A total of roughly 68,000 clones appear in this sample, 79% of them only once. The ten largest clones take up more than 6.5% of the sample. The time point label of this sample denotes: baseline, week 1 (first vaccination visit). The treatment or condition label of this sample denotes: pre-vaccination baseline after standard-of-care therapy. Sample: PBMCs, taken from a glioma patient treated with radiotherapy, temozolomide or both. These receptors all come from a man aged 50-59 years with glioma.

This clone has a handful of counts. V is TRBV4-2 and J is TRBJ1-2, with D maybe TRBD1 (5 bases). The CDR3 has 14 amino acids. V was shortened by 1 base and J by 5 bases, with 11 bases between the two germline ends. Germline V CDR1 and CDR2: LGHNA, YNFKEQ. The CDR3 region is CASSQGLGEYGYTF. The CDR3 bases are TGTGCCAGCAGCCAAGGACTAGGGGAGTATGGCTACACCTTC.

This chain uses TRBV7-9 with TRBJ1-4; TRBD1 aligns across 8 bases. With 5 bases clipped from V and 8 bases from J, the junction kept 10 bases outside the gene matches. The CDR3 sequence is 15 residues long. The germline V gene encodes CDR1 SEHNR and CDR2 FQNEAQ (reference sequence). The CDR3 nucleotides read TGTGCCAGCAGCCAAGGGGCAGGGGGCAGGGAAAAACTGTTTTTT. Its protein product is CASSQGAGGREKLFF.

V is TRBV19 and J is TRBJ2-3; 8 bases fit TRBD1. The CDR3 has 15 residues. CDR1 and CDR2 (germline): LNHDA, SQIVND (reference sequence). Trimming removed 0 bases from V and 5 bases from J; junction bases left unmatched: 4. The CDR3 sequence is CASSIDQGAGDTQYF. The CDR3 bases are TGTGCCAGTAGTATAGATCAGGGGGCTGGAGATACGCAGTATTTT.

The chain recombines TRBV30 with TRBJ1-5; maybe TRBD1 (6 bases). The CDR3 consists of 14 residues. Germline V gene lookup returns CDR1 GTSNPN and CDR2 SVGIG (reference sequence). V was cut by 2 bases and J by 0 bases, with 8 bases left in between. The CDR3 sequence is CAWSRGASNQPQHF. The CDR3, as DNA: TGTGCCTGGAGTCGGGGGGCTAGCAATCAGCCCCAGCATTTT.

The chain links TRBV6-1 to TRBJ1-3, with 9 bases that match TRBD1. In germline, CDR1 is MNHNS, CDR2 SASEGT. After removal of 6 bases from V and 7 bases from J, the junction contained 7 bases not matched to a gene. The length of the CDR3 is 14 residues. The CDR3, as DNA: TGTGCCAGCAGCCTAAGGACAGGGGCGAACACCATATATTTT. Translating it yields CASSLRTGANTIYF.

The chain joins TRBV30 to TRBJ1-4; D ambiguous. CDR1 GTSNPN and CDR2 SVGIG come from the germline V gene (reference sequence). The ends were cut back, 5 bases at V and 7 bases at J, with 17 bases in the middle. This CDR3 has 14 amino acids. The CDR3 loop reads CAWSWTTVLEKLFF. The CDR3 nucleotides are TGTGCCTGGTCTTGGACCACAGTTCTTGAAAAACTGTTTTTT.

This clone was seen just once. The rearrangement uses TRBV9 and TRBJ1-2; 7 nucleotides line up with TRBD1. Germline CDR1 is SGDLS and CDR2 is YYNGEE. V trimming: 1 base; J trimming: 8 bases; junction bases outside the gene matches: 17. This CDR3 contains 17 residues. The CDR3 reads CASSVLPSGTAGGGYTF. The CDR3 DNA sequence: TGTGCCAGCAGCGTACTGCCCTCCGGGACAGCGGGCGGGGGCTACACCTTC.

V and J are TRBV7-2 and TRBJ1-1; the D is unclear. V shed 0 bases and J shed 0 bases, with 8 bases lying between them. Germline CDR1 and CDR2: SGHTA and FQGNSA. The CDR3 has 15 residues. DNA for the CDR3: TGTGCCAGCAGCTTAGCAGCACACCTGAACACTGAAGCTTTCTTT. This sequence encodes CASSLAAHLNTEAFF.

The genes are TRBV29-1 and TRBJ1-1; perhaps TRBD1 as D (5 bases). The germline CDR1 and CDR2 sequences are SQVTM and ANQGSEA. V shed 3 bases and J shed 1 base, with 12 bases lying between them. This CDR3 spans 14 amino acids. The CDR3 DNA reads as TGCAGCGTTGAGCCAGGGAGAGGGAACACTGAAGCTTTCTTT. This codes for CSVEPGRGNTEAFF.

The gene calls are TRBV4-1 and TRBJ2-7; 7 bases are shared with TRBD1. The CDR3 contains 13 residues. Trimming removed 4 bases from V and 2 bases from J; junction bases left unmatched: 2. CDR1 is MGHRA and CDR2 is YSYEKL in the germline V gene. CDR3 loop: CASSLDRAYEQYF. The CDR3 DNA reads TGCGCCAGCAGCCTCGACAGGGCCTACGAGCAGTACTTC.

This clone was found once. The J gene is TRBJ1-1, the V gene TRBV6-1; D remains ambiguous. Trimming took off 2 bases at V and 0 bases at J, with 7 bases between the two ends. The CDR3 covers 14 residues. Germline CDR1 is MNHNS and CDR2 is SASEGT. As DNA, the CDR3 is TGTGCCAGCAGTGAAAGGGCCATGAACACTGAAGCTTTCTTT. Translation: CASSERAMNTEAFF.

The J gene is TRBJ1-3, the V gene TRBV27; maybe TRBD1 (5 bases). With 6 bases removed from V and 2 bases from J, the gap between germline ends came to 14 bases. Germline V lookup: CDR1 MNHEY, CDR2 SMNVEV (reference sequence). There are 15 residues in the CDR3. CDR3 protein: CASRGDGWAGNTIYF. CDR3 DNA: TGTGCCAGCAGGGGGGACGGGTGGGCTGGAAACACCATATATTTT.

This clone occurred once. The rearrangement joins TRBV10-3 to TRBJ1-1; D is possibly TRBD1 (5 bases). Per germline, CDR1 ENHRY and CDR2 SYGVKD. Trimming removed 5 bases at V and 1 base at J, with 11 bases between. The CDR3 is 14 residues long. The DNA of the CDR3 is TGTGCCATCAGTCAACCCGACAGGAACACTGAAGCTTTCTTT. It yields the protein CAISQPDRNTEAFF.

This sequence joins TRBV7-2 and TRBJ1-2, with 8 bases matching TRBD1. The CDR3 is made up of 14 amino acids. J gave up 8 bases and V 5 bases, and 10 bases lay outside the gene matches. The germline V gene has CDR1 SGHTA and CDR2 FQGNSA. The CDR3 sequence: CASSPRQGAIGYTF. CDR3 in DNA: TGTGCCAGCAGCCCGCGTCAGGGGGCAATCGGCTACACCTTC. Based on the CDR3 plus reference TRBV7-2 and TRBJ1-2, the full variable domain is GAGVSQSPSNKVTEKGKDVELRCDPISGHTALYWYRQSLGQGLEFLIYFQGNSAPDKSGLPSDRFSAERTGGSVSTLTIQRTQQEDSAVYLCASSPRQGAIGYTFGSGTRLTVV.

This rearrangement joins TRBV27 to TRBJ1-2; 7 bases agree with TRBD1. This CDR3 spans 15 amino acids. Trimming removed 5 bases from V and 4 bases from J; junction bases left unmatched: 10. In germline, CDR1 is MNHEY, CDR2 SMNVEV (reference sequence). CDR3 DNA sequence: TGTGCCAGCAGTCCTAACAGGGGCCTAGGCTATGGCTACACCTTC. Translated, it gives CASSPNRGLGYGYTF.

The J gene is TRBJ1-1, the V gene TRBV7-2, with D unclear. V dropped 3 bases and J dropped 1 base, with 12 bases sitting between them. The CDR3 length is 15 residues. Per the germline V gene, CDR1 is SGHTA and CDR2 is FQGNSA. The CDR3 spells CASSLGPVGNTEAFF. The CDR3 nucleotides are TGTGCCAGCAGCTTGGGTCCGGTAGGGAACACTGAAGCTTTCTTT.

This clone was observed a few times. The genes are TRBV16 and TRBJ1-5; 7 nucleotides align to TRBD1. The germline CDR1 and CDR2 sequences are KGHSY and FQNENV. The junction had 3 bases not matched to a gene; V was cut back by 4 bases and J by 0 bases. The CDR3 totals 15 residues. The CDR3 nucleotides are TGTGCCAGCAGCCGACAGGGTTTTAGCAATCAGCCCCAGCATTTT. Translation gives CASSRQGFSNQPQHF.

This sequence joins TRBV11-2 and TRBJ2-3; D assignment may be TRBD1 or TRBD2 (5 bases each). Germline V gene data show CDR1 as SGHAT and CDR2 as FQNNGV. CDR3 length: 16 residues. Deletions cut 2 bases from V and 1 base from J, with 13 bases between. The CDR3 here is CASSLTGRGRTDTQYF. DNA of the CDR3: TGTGCCAGCAGCTTAACGGGACGGGGACGCACAGATACGCAGTATTTT.

The chain carries TRBV4-2 and TRBJ2-7; D not resolved. The V end was cut by 4 bases, the J end by 6 bases, with 16 bases between. Germline loops: CDR1 LGHNA, CDR2 YNFKEQ. The CDR3 covers 14 residues. This CDR3 reads CASSPERAAREQYF. CDR3 nucleotide sequence: TGTGCCAGCAGCCCCGAAAGGGCTGCCCGCGAGCAGTACTTC.

The chain has TRBV7-9 and TRBJ1-2; 10 positions agree with TRBD1. CDR1 and CDR2 from the germline V gene are SEHNR and FQNEAQ (reference sequence). Trimming took 1 base from V and 5 from J; bases not matched to a gene: 7. The CDR3 spans 16 residues. The CDR3 sequence is CASSLGTGGLGYGYTF. CDR3 nucleotides: TGTGCCAGCAGCTTAGGGACAGGGGGACTGGGATATGGCTACACCTTC. Based on the CDR3 plus reference TRBV7-9 and TRBJ1-2, the full variable domain is DTGVSQNPRHKITKRGQNVTFRCDPISEHNRLYWYRQTLGQGPEFLTYFQNEAQLEKSRLLSDRFSAERPKGSFSTLEIQRTEQGDSAMYLCASSLGTGGLGYGYTFGSGTRLTVV.

This clone was counted ten times or more. The V call is TRBV7-9, the J call TRBJ2-4; 7 bases fit TRBD2. From germline, CDR1 is SEHNR and CDR2 FQNEAQ (reference sequence). The CDR3 runs 15 residues. The J segment lost 2 bases and the V segment lost 4 bases, leaving 5 bases of the junction unmatched. CDR3 protein: CASSSNSGPKNIQYF. The DNA for the CDR3 is TGTGCCAGCAGCTCCAATAGCGGGCCCAAAAACATTCAGTACTTC.